The 14 T cell receptor beta chains in this list originate from one sample, sequenced in a study of patients and donors after allogeneic stem cell transplantation. TCRdb independently ran MiXCR on the RT-PCR reads; one entry per CDR3 protein. Here the sample spans around 70,000 distinct CDR3 sequences, more than 25% being singletons. Source material: blood, either unsorted or a sorted T cell fraction (not recorded which). These receptors were collected from a human donor who was either an allogeneic HSCT recipient or a stem cell or donor lymphocyte infusion donor (not recorded which). It is not recorded whose cells these are; they may come from a transplant donor.

This clonotype was observed a few times. V gene TRBV7-8 combines with J gene TRBJ2-3; no clear D gene. CDR1 SGHVS and CDR2 FQNEAQ come from the germline V gene. V dropped 3 bases and J dropped 0 bases, with 10 bases sitting between them. The CDR3 has 15 residues. The CDR3: CASSLGRRSTDTQYF. CDR3 in DNA: TGTGCCAGCAGCTTGGGTCGAAGAAGCACAGATACGCAGTATTTT. Looking up the rest from reference TRBV7-8 and TRBJ2-3 gives the full variable domain: GAGVSQSPRYKVAKRGQDVALRCDPISGHVSLFWYQQALGQGPEFLTYFQNEAQLDKSGLPSDRFFAERPEGSVSTLKIQRTQQEDSAVYLCASSLGRRSTDTQYFGPGTRLTVL.

The sample holds a few counts of this clonotype. V gene TRBV14 combines with J gene TRBJ2-5; D not resolved. The CDR3 extends over 16 amino acids. In germline, CDR1 is SGHDN, CDR2 FVKESK. V was shortened by 0 bases and J by 3 bases, with 14 bases between the two germline ends. CDR3 bases: TGTGCCAGCAGCCAAGATTCTCGGTGGTCGGAAGAGACCCAGTACTTC. Amino acids: CASSQDSRWSEETQYF.

This clonotype has a handful of counts. The V call is TRBV4-3, the J call TRBJ1-1, with a tentative D call TRBD1 (6 bases). The CDR3 contains 17 residues. Per germline, CDR1 LGHNA and CDR2 YSLEER. V lost 1 base, J lost 1 base, and 16 bases lay in between. The CDR3, as DNA: TGCGCCAGCAGCCAAGGCCCGGGACACCAAGGGAACACTGAAGCTTTCTTT. Residues: CASSQGPGHQGNTEAFF.

This clonotype was seen more than once but under ten times. The genes are TRBV7-3 and TRBJ2-2; the match to TRBD1 covers 7 bases. CDR3 size: 14 residues. The germline gives CDR1 SGHTA, CDR2 FQGTGA. Germline trimming cut 4 bases from V and 4 bases from J; bases unmatched to any gene: 3. The CDR3 bases are TGTGCCAGCAGCTCCCCAGGGGGCACCGGGGAGCTGTTTTTT. This sequence encodes CASSSPGGTGELFF. Filled out from reference TRBV7-3 and TRBJ2-2, the complete variable domain reads GAGVSQTPSNKVTEKGKYVELRCDPISGHTALYWYRQSLGQGPEFLIYFQGTGAADDSGLPNDRFFAVRPEGSVSTLKIQRTERGDSAVYLCASSSPGGTGELFFGEGSRLTVL.

In this sample, this clonotype turned up a few times. V and J are TRBV2 and TRBJ2-3; D is unclear. Trimming pared 6 bases from V and 7 bases from J, leaving 5 bases between. The CDR3 covers 10 residues. Germline V gene data show CDR1 as SNHLY and CDR2 as FYNNEI. The chain's CDR3 is CASREYTQYF. CDR3 sequence (DNA): TGTGCCAGCAGAGAGTATACGCAGTATTTT.

J is TRBJ1-2 and V is TRBV12-3 or TRBV12-4; the D is unclear. Trimming left V 5 bases short and J 7 bases short, with 11 bases between. CDR3 length: 12 amino acids. The CDR3 protein is CASSPGRSGYTF. CDR3 nucleotide sequence: TGTGCCAGCAGTCCCGGCAGGAGTGGCTACACCTTC.

This chain uses TRBV5-5 with TRBJ2-7, with a possible D match to TRBD1 (5 bases). The CDR3 contains 17 residues. The V end was cut by 0 bases, the J end by 1 base, with 17 bases between. Per the germline V gene, CDR1 is SGHKS and CDR2 is YYEKEE (reference sequence). CDR3 sequence: CASSLGQTSLSSYEQYF. DNA for the CDR3: TGTGCCAGCAGCTTGGGACAGACAAGCCTCTCTTCCTACGAGCAGTACTTC.

The rearrangement uses TRBV4-1 and TRBJ2-7, with 11 nucleotides matching TRBD2. The CDR3 runs 15 residues. Germline V lookup: CDR1 MGHRA, CDR2 YSYEKL. J lost 7 bases, V lost 1 base, and 6 bases had no gene match. The CDR3 reads CASSQVAGGPREQYF. DNA of the CDR3: TGCGCCAGCAGCCAAGTAGCGGGAGGGCCCAGGGAGCAGTACTTC.

J is TRBJ2-1 and V is TRBV6-5; no reliable D call. From germline, CDR1 is MNHEY and CDR2 SVGAGI. The V end lost 6 bases, the J end lost 5 bases, and 14 bases lay between the germline ends. The CDR3 totals 14 residues. This chain's CDR3 is CASSPLDGNNEQFF. CDR3 DNA: TGTGCCAGCAGCCCCCTGGACGGCAACAATGAGCAGTTCTTC.

The CDR3 DNA follows: TGTGCCAGCAGCCAACCTTCAGGGGATGGCTACACCTTC. Amino acid sequence: CASSQPSGDGYTF. The V call is TRBV3-1, the J call TRBJ1-2; D may be TRBD1 (6 bases). Germline assignment: CDR1 LGHDT and CDR2 YNNKEL (reference sequence). Trimming left V 2 bases short and J 6 bases short, with 10 bases between. The CDR3 has 13 amino acids.

The chain couples TRBV20-1 to TRBJ2-7; D perhaps matches TRBD2 (5 bases). Per the germline V gene, CDR1 is DFQATT and CDR2 is SNEGSKA (reference sequence). Between the trimmed V and J ends, which lost 6 bases and 0 bases, there was a span of 15 bases. This CDR3 spans 14 amino acids. CDR3 loop: CSALRGLDSYEQYF. The CDR3 DNA reads TGCAGTGCCCTGAGAGGGCTGGACTCCTACGAGCAGTACTTC.

The chain is built from TRBV7-2 and TRBJ2-3; 14 bases line up with TRBD2. Trimming removed 5 bases from V and 8 bases from J; junction bases left unmatched: 9. The CDR3 contains 16 residues. Germline V CDR1 and CDR2: SGHTA, FQGNSA. The DNA for the CDR3 is TGTGCCAGCAGCCCCAGACTAGCGGGGGGGACTTTTACGCAGTATTTT. Its translation is CASSPRLAGGTFTQYF.

This clonotype was detected only a few times. This chain uses TRBV12-3 or TRBV12-4 with TRBJ1-2; 7 positions match TRBD1. The CDR3 extends over 17 amino acids. The V segment lost 6 bases and the J segment 4 bases; nucleotides outside the gene matches: 17. This CDR3 reads CASSPTGFVLPSYGYTF. CDR3 DNA sequence: TGTGCCAGCAGCCCGACAGGGTTCGTTCTCCCCTCCTATGGCTACACCTTC.

The CDR3 here is CASSLQTGELFF. The CDR3 DNA reads as TGTGCCAGCAGCTTACAGACCGGGGAGCTGTTTTTT. The V call is TRBV7-3, the J call TRBJ2-2; D unresolved. The CDR3 is 12 residues long. V was pared by 2 bases and J by 5 bases, with 3 bases between. Germline V gives CDR1 SGHTA, CDR2 FQGTGA.